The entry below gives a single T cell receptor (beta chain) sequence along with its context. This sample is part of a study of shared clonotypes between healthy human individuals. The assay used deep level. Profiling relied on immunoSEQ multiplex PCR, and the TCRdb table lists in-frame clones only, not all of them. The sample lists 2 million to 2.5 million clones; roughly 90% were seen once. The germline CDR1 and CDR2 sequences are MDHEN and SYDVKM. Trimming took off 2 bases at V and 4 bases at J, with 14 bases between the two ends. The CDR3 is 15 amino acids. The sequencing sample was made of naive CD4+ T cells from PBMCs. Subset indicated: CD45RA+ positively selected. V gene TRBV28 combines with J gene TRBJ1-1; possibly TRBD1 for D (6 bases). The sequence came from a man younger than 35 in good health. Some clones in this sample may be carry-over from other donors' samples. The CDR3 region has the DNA TGTGCCAGCAGTTTAGGGGGGCCCCCGGTCACTGAAGCTTTCTTT. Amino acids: CASSLGGPPVTEAFF.